This TCR beta chain was identified during a study of low-dose radiotherapy and immunotherapy resistance in tumors. Time point in this sample: after trial treatment. Treatment of the sample: LDRT plus nivolumab, ipilimumab, low-dose cyclophosphamide and aspirin (RACIN trial). Each patient who was eligible had an advanced solid tumor with no tumor-infiltrating lymphocytes. This CDR3 spans 15 amino acids. The junction had 6 bases not matched to a gene; V was cut back by 3 bases and J by 5 bases. The germline V gene has CDR1 MDHEN and CDR2 SYDVKM. This clonotype occurred many times. TRAV- and TRBV-specific primers primed first-strand cDNA, covering alpha and beta chains. TCRs were put through 20 to 25 PCR cycles of amplification with Phusion. A constant-region primer and the V-primer adapter served as the primer pair. Via MiXCR, TCRdb re-called the reads, giving one row per CDR3 protein. This sample has under 70,000 distinct CDR3 sequences, with 20% to 25% found just once.

The sample here was PBMCs, taken after low-dose radiotherapy plus immunotherapy. This clonotype was obtained from a male donor with prostate cancer. The genes are TRBV28 and TRBJ2-5; 10 bases align to TRBD2. The CDR3 DNA is TGTGCCAGCAGTTTGGCGCTAGCGGGAGTGGAGACCCAGTACTTC. Amino acid sequence: CASSLALAGVETQYF.